This T cell receptor beta chain was found in a study of cytomegalovirus exposure and HLA in healthy donors. The sample holds a few counts of this clone. Its antigen remains unknown. PCR involved 60 Vbeta and 13 Jbeta primers. The assay was immunoSEQ multiplex PCR, and TCRdb's table has in-frame clones only and misses some. The repertoire has approximately 93,000 clones, more than 55% of them found once; the top ten carry approximately 6.3%. Study-wide points: Donor immune exposure was known only as CMV serostatus. TCR beta V- and J-gene trimming, according to a later analysis, was linked to a missense DCLRE1C variant.

CDR3 length equals 14 residues. Germline CDR1 SGHTS, CDR2 YDEGEE. V shed 2 bases and J shed 5 bases, with 13 bases lying between them. This TCR came from a boy aged 5-17 years in good health and CMV-seropositive. The rearrangement joins TRBV5-8 to TRBJ1-1; D possibly corresponds to TRBD1 (6 bases). The sequencing sample was made of PBMCs. The CDR3 here is CASSFRGASTEAFF. CDR3 bases: TGTGCCAGCAGCTTCCGGGGGGCCTCGACTGAAGCTTTCTTT. Supplemented by reference TRBV5-8 and TRBJ1-1, the full variable domain reads EAGVTQSPTHLIKTRGQQATLRCSPISGHTSVYWYQQALGLGLQFLLWYDEGEERNRGNFPPRFSGRQFPNYSSELNVNALELEDSALYLCASSFRGASTEAFFGQGTRLTVV.